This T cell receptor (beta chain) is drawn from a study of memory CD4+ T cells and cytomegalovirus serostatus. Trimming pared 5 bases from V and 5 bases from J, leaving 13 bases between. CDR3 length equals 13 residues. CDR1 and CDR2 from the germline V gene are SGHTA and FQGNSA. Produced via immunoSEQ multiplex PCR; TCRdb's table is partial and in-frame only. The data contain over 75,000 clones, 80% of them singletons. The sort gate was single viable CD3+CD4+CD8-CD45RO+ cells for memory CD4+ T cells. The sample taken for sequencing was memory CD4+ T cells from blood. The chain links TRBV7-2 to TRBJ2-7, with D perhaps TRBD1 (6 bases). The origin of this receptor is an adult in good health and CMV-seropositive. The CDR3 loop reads CASSPPGQHEQYF. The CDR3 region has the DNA TGTGCCAGCAGCCCACCGGGACAACACGAGCAGTACTTC. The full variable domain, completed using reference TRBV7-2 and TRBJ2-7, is GAGVSQSPSNKVTEKGKDVELRCDPISGHTALYWYRQSLGQGLEFLIYFQGNSAPDKSGLPSDRFSAERTGGSVSTLTIQRTQQEDSAVYLCASSPPGQHEQYFGPGTRLTVT.